These T cell receptor beta chains were read from a single sample in a study of cytomegalovirus exposure and HLA in healthy donors. Assay used: immunoSEQ multiplex PCR; TCRdb lists only in-frame clones, some missing. This table has roughly 69,000 clones, 60% to 75% appearing once. What was sequenced was PBMCs. The receptors here all came from a male donor in good health and CMV-seropositive. CDR3s include the opening cysteine and the closing phenylalanine or tryptophan. The D gene is left open where the match is weak. A row's size may be missing; if present it is once, few, many or a size class.

j_call clone_size v_call d_call cdr3_nt cdr3_aa
TRBJ2-7 once TRBV2 TRBD1 TGTGCCAGCAGCGGGGACAGGGTGCACGAGCAGTACTTC CASSGDRVHEQYF
TRBJ2-3 . TRBV7-9 TRBD2 TGTGCCAGCAGCTTCCCTAACCGACTAGCGACTCTTACAGATACGCAGTATTTT CASSFPNRLATLTDTQYF
TRBJ1-5 . TRBV9 . TGTGCCAGCAGCGTAGGCGGGCACGGCAATCAGCCCCAGCATTTT CASSVGGHGNQPQHF
TRBJ2-5 . TRBV5-1 TRBD2 TGCGCCAGCAGCTTGCCGACTAGCGGGACGGGGACCCAGTACTTC CASSLPTSGTGTQYF
TRBJ1-4 . TRBV30 . TGTGCCTGGAGTATGGCAGCGGGCGAAAAACTGTTTTTT CAWSMAAGEKLFF
TRBJ2-1 . TRBV7-7 TRBD2 TGTGCCAGCAGCAACATGGGGGAGGGGCAAGCGAATGAGCAGTTCTTC CASSNMGEGQANEQFF
TRBJ2-7 . TRBV30 . TGTGCCTGGAGCCGGGGGACAGACACCTACGAGCAGTACTTC CAWSRGTDTYEQYF
TRBJ2-7 . TRBV2 TRBD2 TGTGCCAGCAGGGGGCGGGGGACCTCCTACGAGCAGTACTTC CASRGRGTSYEQYF
TRBJ1-2 . TRBV19 TRBD1 TGTGCCAGTAGTATCGGACAGGGCTATGGCTACACCTTC CASSIGQGYGYTF
TRBJ2-2 . TRBV9 . TGTGCCAGCAGCGAGGGGGTTTCGAACACCGGGGAGCTGTTTTTT CASSEGVSNTGELFF